One sample yielded the 26 T cell receptor beta chains listed below, sequenced in a study of T cells in women clearing cervical HPV infection. The protocol was immunoSEQ multiplex PCR, while the TCRdb copy is restricted to in-frame clones and leaves out a portion. The sample totals 25,000 to 30,000 clones; its top ten clones hold around 10%. The source material was blood buffy coat. These receptors all come from a woman aged 18 to 75 with a cervical HPV16 infection that either progressed to CIN3+ or cleared (not recorded which).

Remarks on this clone: Read coverage stops 3 residues before the CDR3 terminus; the germline J gene supplies the remainder. The V and J genes are TRBV20-1 and TRBJ1-5; unclear D gene. Trimming shortened V by 2 bases and J by 2 bases, and 4 bases separated the two germline ends. The CDR3 extends over 12 amino acids. Germline V gene lookup returns CDR1 DFQATT and CDR2 SNEGSKA (reference sequence). This CDR3 reads CSARRGNQPQHF. Partial CDR3 DNA: TGCAGTGCTAGAAGGGGCAATCAGCCC.

Comments on this clone: The missing CDR3 end, 3 residues past where the read stops, is filled in from the germline J gene. This chain connects TRBV7-9 to TRBJ2-7; D is ambiguous. The CDR3 is 14 residues long. The germline CDR1 and CDR2 sequences are SEHNR and FQNEAQ (reference sequence). The ends were cut back, 1 base at V and 1 base at J, with 8 bases in the middle. The sequenced CDR3 bases are TGTGCCAGCAGCTTAGAGGGTCCTTCCTACGAG. Its translation: CASSLEGPSYE. The whole CDR3 reads CASSLEGPSYEQYF.

Remarks on this clone: Coverage ceases 3 residues before the CDR3 finishes, and the germline J gene fills in the end. This chain connects TRBV28 to TRBJ1-5; D gene unclear. V was trimmed by 3 bases and J by 6 bases, leaving 15 bases between them. There are 15 residues in the CDR3. Germline V CDR1 and CDR2: MDHEN, SYDVKM. CDR3: CASSLGHRVGQPQHF. CDR3 bases read: TGTGCCAGCAGTTTGGGCCATCGTGTGGGTCAGCCC.

Remarks on this clone: Read data end 3 residues before the CDR3 end; the end is taken from the germline J gene. This chain joins TRBV2 and TRBJ2-6, with D unresolved. V lost 5 bases, J lost 0 bases, and 8 bases lay in between. This CDR3 has 15 residues. Germline CDR1 and CDR2: SNHLY and FYNNEI. The CDR3 spells CASSPLGSGANVLTF. CDR3 bases read: TGTGCCAGCAGTCCACTCGGCTCTGGGGCCAACGTC. The full variable domain, in which reference TRBV2 and TRBJ2-6 provide the parts outside the CDR3, is EPEVTQTPSHQVTQMGQEVILRCVPISNHLYFYWYRQILGQKVEFLVSFYNNEISEKSEIFDDQFSVERPDGSNFTLKIRSTKLEDSAMYFCASSPLGSGANVLTFGAGSRLTVL.

On this clone: The read falls 3 residues short of the CDR3 end, and the missing part is taken from the germline J gene. The rearrangement links TRBV7-2 to TRBJ1-2; D gene uncertain. The germline V gene encodes CDR1 SGHTA and CDR2 FQGNSA. CDR3 length: 13 residues. The CDR3 spells CASRSGVYNDYTF. Partial CDR3 DNA: TGTGCCAGCAGAAGCGGGGTTTACAATGAC.

About this clone: The CDR3 goes on 3 residues after the read ends, and that part is filled in from the germline J gene. The rearrangement joins TRBV6-2 or TRBV6-3 to TRBJ1-6; 7 nucleotides line up with TRBD1. From germline, CDR1 is MNHEY and CDR2 SVGEGT. J gave up 7 bases and V 8 bases, and 11 bases lay outside the gene matches. CDR3 length: 15 residues. The CDR3 spells CASRPGDRANSPLHF. Incomplete CDR3 DNA: TGTGCCAGCCGACCGGGGGACAGAGCCAATTCACCC.

Remarks on this clone: Read coverage stops 3 residues before the CDR3 terminus; the germline J gene supplies the remainder. The rearrangement joins TRBV7-2 to TRBJ1-2; 11 positions agree with TRBD1. This CDR3 spans 14 amino acids. Unmatched junction bases numbered 3, after V lost 6 bases and J lost 3 bases. Germline V gene lookup returns CDR1 SGHTA and CDR2 FQGNSA. The CDR3 bases that were read are TGTGCCAGCAGACGGGGACAGGGGGACTATGGC. As protein: CASRRGQGDYG. The whole CDR3 is CASRRGQGDYGYTF.

A note on this clone: The read terminates 3 residues ahead of where the CDR3 ends, so the germline J gene completes it. The chain recombines TRBV11-2 with TRBJ1-2; 7 nucleotides agree with TRBD1. CDR1 and CDR2 from the germline V gene are SGHAT and FQNNGV. The CDR3 loop spans 11 amino acids. With 4 bases clipped from V and 7 bases from J, the junction kept 0 bases outside the gene matches. CDR3 bases read: TGTGCCAGCAGCTCAGGGGGTGGC. Protein: CASSSGGG. The whole CDR3 region reads CASSSGGGYTF.

In the case of this clone: The read ends 3 residues shy of where the CDR3 ends; the end is completed using the germline J gene. This chain connects TRBV19 to TRBJ1-5, with 10 positions matching TRBD1. Per the germline V gene, CDR1 is LNHDA and CDR2 is SQIVND (reference sequence). The junction had 7 bases not matched to a gene; V was cut back by 4 bases and J by 4 bases. The CDR3 runs 16 residues. CDR3 region: CASSTTGGAGNQPQHF. Partial CDR3 DNA: TGTGCCAGTAGTACGACAGGGGGCGCGGGAAATCAGCCC.

With regard to this clone: The read ends 3 residues before the CDR3 terminus; that terminus is restored from the germline J gene. This chain links TRBV19 with TRBJ2-2; 9 bases agree with TRBD1. Germline V gene lookup returns CDR1 LNHDA and CDR2 SQIVND (reference sequence). Trimming took 4 bases from V and 7 from J; bases not matched to a gene: 10. This CDR3 has 16 residues. Incomplete CDR3 DNA: TGTGCCAGTAGTACTCCCACAGGGGGCTCGGTCGGGGAG. As protein: CASSTPTGGSVGE. The full CDR3 is CASSTPTGGSVGELFF.

Comments on this clone: The sequenced fragment ends 3 residues before the CDR3 boundary, so the rest is inferred from the germline J gene. The chain recombines TRBV5-4 with TRBJ2-6; D may be TRBD2 (6 bases). V was clipped by 2 bases and J by 2 bases, with 11 bases between them. The CDR3 spans 16 residues. CDR1 and CDR2 from the germline V gene are SGHNT and YYREEE (reference sequence). CDR3 DNA (partial): TGTGCCAGCAGCTTCGCGGGGCGCACTGGGGCCAACGTC. It yields the protein CASSFAGRTGANV. In full, the CDR3 reads CASSFAGRTGANVLTF.

Points on this clone: The read finishes 3 residues shy of the CDR3 end, and the germline J gene is used to complete it. V usage is TRBV7-2 and J usage is TRBJ1-1; D gene uncertain. Germline assignment: CDR1 SGHTA and CDR2 FQGNSA. V lost 5 bases and J lost 2, with 12 bases in between. The CDR3 covers 14 residues. The CDR3 sequence is CASSPREINTEAFF. The CDR3 bases that were read are TGTGCCAGCAGCCCTAGAGAAATTAACACTGAA.

Remarks on this clone: The sequenced fragment ends 3 residues before the CDR3 boundary, so the rest is inferred from the germline J gene. The chain uses TRBV4-1 and TRBJ2-3, with D tentatively TRBD2 (6 bases). The CDR3 sequence is 16 residues long. Deletions cut 4 bases from V and 0 bases from J, with 14 bases between. Germline V gene data show CDR1 as MGHRA and CDR2 as YSYEKL. CDR3 sequence: CASSLRLAVSTDTQYF. The covered CDR3 bases are TGCGCCAGCAGCCTACGGTTAGCGGTCAGCACAGATACG.

In regard to this clone: The DNA ends 3 residues before the CDR3 does, and the rest of the CDR3 is filled in from the germline J gene. This chain links TRBV14 with TRBJ2-7; 7 positions agree with TRBD2. Trimming removed 4 bases from V and 6 bases from J; junction bases left unmatched: 6. The CDR3 length is 13 residues. Per the germline V gene, CDR1 is SGHDN and CDR2 is FVKESK. The DNA read from the CDR3 is TGTGCCAGCAGCCTGAGGGTAGCGGGCGAG. The encoded protein is CASSLRVAGE. In full, the CDR3 reads CASSLRVAGEQYF.

A word on this clone: The CDR3 end is not reached by the read, which stops 3 residues before it; the germline J gene fills it in. The V gene is TRBV28, the J gene TRBJ2-7; TRBD1 aligns across 9 bases. The CDR3 is 13 amino acids. CDR1 and CDR2 (germline): MDHEN, SYDVKM. V shed 5 bases, J shed 3 bases, and the junction held 2 bases outside the gene matches. CDR3 in amino acids: CASSRDRVYEQYF. Partial CDR3 DNA: TGTGCCAGCAGTAGGGACAGGGTCTACGAG.

Turning to this clone: Read data end 3 residues before the CDR3 end; the end is taken from the germline J gene. The V and J genes are TRBV18 and TRBJ2-4, with a tentative D call TRBD1 (5 bases). The germline V gene encodes CDR1 KGHSH and CDR2 LQKENI. Trimming cost V 2 bases and J 2 bases, with 10 bases left between them. CDR3 length: 15 residues. The chain's CDR3 is CASSPVAGSKNIQYF. The CDR3 bases that were read are TGTGCCAGCTCACCAGTTGCAGGGTCCAAAAACATT.

With regard to this clone: Sequencing ends 3 residues short of the CDR3 end; the germline J gene provides the rest. The chain employs TRBV19 and TRBJ2-2; 7 nucleotides agree with TRBD1. The CDR3 has 15 amino acids. Per the germline V gene, CDR1 is LNHDA and CDR2 is SQIVND (reference sequence). This CDR3 reads CASSYRGQVNEKLFF. CDR3 DNA (partial): TGTGCCAGTAGCTATAGAGGACAGGTTAATGAAAAG.

Comment on this clone: Other DNA sequences in the sample encode the same CDR3. CDR3 protein: CASSERARAGNTIYF. The part of the CDR3 DNA that was read is TGTGCCAGCAGTGAAAGGGCCAGAGCTGGAAACACC. The gene calls are TRBV6-1 and TRBJ1-3; D gene unclear. Sequencing ends 3 residues short of the CDR3 end; the germline J gene provides the rest. This CDR3 has 15 amino acids. The germline V gene encodes CDR1 MNHNS and CDR2 SASEGT. Trimming took 2 bases from V and 2 from J, leaving 10 bases between them.

On this clone itself: The read gets to within 3 residues of the CDR3 end, and the germline J gene fills in the rest. The rearrangement joins TRBV20-1 to TRBJ1-5; weak D call: TRBD1 (6 bases). The CDR3 sequence is 12 residues long. Germline values: CDR1 DFQATT, CDR2 SNEGSKA (reference sequence). V was shortened by 6 bases and J by 5 bases, with 11 bases between the two germline ends. CDR3 DNA (partial): TGCAGTGCCTGGGACACCCATCAGCCC. This translates into CSAWDTHQP. From start to end, the CDR3 is CSAWDTHQPQHF.

Notes on this clone: The read gets to within 3 residues of the CDR3 end, and the germline J gene fills in the rest. This chain joins TRBV6-1 and TRBJ2-2, with D tentatively TRBD1 (5 bases). V dropped 8 bases and J dropped 4 bases, with 11 bases sitting between them. The CDR3 has 13 residues. From germline, CDR1 is MNHNS and CDR2 SASEGT. The CDR3 region is CASCVGVTGELFF. CDR3 DNA, as far as it was read: TGTGCCAGCTGTGTAGGGGTCACCGGGGAG.

Here the CDR3 reads CASSQSGGLYGYTF. The sequenced CDR3 bases are TGTGCCAGCAGCCAATCCGGGGGTCTCTATGGC. The chain couples TRBV7-9 to TRBJ1-2; weak D call: TRBD1 (5 bases). The sequence runs out 3 residues before the end of the CDR3; the remainder is reconstructed from the germline J gene. The CDR3 sequence is 14 residues long. Germline V gene sequence: CDR1 SEHNR, CDR2 FQNEAQ (reference sequence). V shed 5 bases and J shed 4 bases, with 14 bases lying between them.

Worth noting for this clone: The CDR3 end lies 3 residues beyond the end of the read and is filled in from the germline J gene. This chain joins TRBV19 and TRBJ1-6; D is perhaps TRBD1 (5 bases). The CDR3 covers 14 residues. Trimming left V 4 bases short and J 6 bases short, with 10 bases between. Germline CDR1 reads LNHDA; CDR2 reads SQIVND (reference sequence). Partial CDR3 DNA: TGTGCCAGTAGTAAATCGACAGTTAATTCACCC. This sequence encodes CASSKSTVNSP. Given in full, the CDR3 is CASSKSTVNSPLHF.

Of note for this clone: With the read ending 3 residues before the CDR3 end, the germline J gene is used to fill in that end. Other DNA sequences of this sample code for an identical CDR3. The V call is TRBV19, the J call TRBJ1-3; D remains unclear. Germline V gene sequence: CDR1 LNHDA, CDR2 SQIVND (reference sequence). The CDR3 contains 14 residues. The V and J ends lost 9 bases and 3 bases respectively, with 15 bases between them. The CDR3 spells CASAAYLGGNTIYF. The CDR3 DNA, read in part, is TGTGCCAGCGCGGCGTACCTCGGTGGAAACACC.

Details on this clone: Sequencing ends 3 residues short of the CDR3 end; the germline J gene provides the rest. The rearrangement joins TRBV19 to TRBJ1-2; D may be TRBD1 (6 bases). The CDR3 consists of 14 residues. CDR1 LNHDA and CDR2 SQIVND come from the germline V gene (reference sequence). Between the trimmed V and J ends, which lost 5 bases and 4 bases, there was a span of 14 bases. The CDR3 region is CASSVQGGPYGYTF. The CDR3 DNA, read in part, is TGTGCCAGTAGTGTACAGGGAGGTCCCTATGGC.

To note about this clone: The read terminates 3 residues ahead of where the CDR3 ends, so the germline J gene completes it. V gene TRBV7-9 combines with J gene TRBJ1-4; D is undetermined. Trimming left V 8 bases short and J 6 bases short, with 10 bases between. The CDR3 runs to 12 residues. Germline-derived CDR1 and CDR2 are SEHNR and FQNEAQ (reference sequence). The CDR3 is CASRGFDEKLFF. The sequenced CDR3 bases are TGTGCCAGCCGGGGATTTGATGAAAAA.

The DNA read from the CDR3 is TGTGCCAGCAGCTTCCGACAGGGGGAGTCCGGGGAG. Amino acids: CASSFRQGESGE. The whole CDR3 region reads CASSFRQGESGELFF. The gene calls are TRBV7-8 and TRBJ2-2; 9 bases agree with TRBD1. Sequencing ends 3 residues short of the CDR3 end; the germline J gene provides the rest. Losses at the gene ends were 3 bases for V and 6 bases for J; bases not matched to a gene: 5. This CDR3 has 15 residues. Germline V gene lookup returns CDR1 SGHVS and CDR2 FQNEAQ. The full variable domain, its missing parts supplied by reference TRBV7-8 and TRBJ2-2, is GAGVSQSPRYKVAKRGQDVALRCDPISGHVSLFWYQQALGQGPEFLTYFQNEAQLDKSGLPSDRFFAERPEGSVSTLKIQRTQQEDSAVYLCASSFRQGESGELFFGEGSRLTVL.